This T cell receptor beta chain is drawn from a study of T cell clones after liver transplantation. Profiling relied on immunoSEQ multiplex PCR, and the TCRdb table lists in-frame clones only, not all of them. The profile shows 65,000 to 70,000 clones, 80% to 95% of them singletons. Trimming removed 6 bases from V and 3 bases from J, with 12 bases in between. The CDR3 consists of 13 residues. Germline V lookup: CDR1 MDHEN, CDR2 SYDVKM. Sample: CD4+ T cells from blood, taken approximately 25 months after liver transplant. This TCR was recovered from a human patient who received a liver transplant. Some T cells may be provided by the graft donor. The chain is built from TRBV28 and TRBJ2-7; D is unresolved. CDR3 in amino acids: CASSQSSSYEQYF. Here the CDR3 DNA reads TGTGCCAGCAGCCAAAGCTCCAGCTACGAGCAGTACTTC.